These 18 T cell receptor beta chains were sequenced from one sample in a study of OX40 agonist ivuxolimab in advanced cancers. Sequenced by immunoSEQ multiplex PCR; TCRdb stores in-frame clones only, minus some. Among about 40,000 clones listed, approximately 88% were seen once. Specimen: CD4+ or CD8+ T cells sorted from blood, collected in a trial of the OX40 agonist ivuxolimab. These receptors all stem from an adult with an advanced solid tumor such as melanoma, head and neck, liver or kidney cancer.

The V gene is TRBV30, the J gene TRBJ1-1, with D hard to call. V was clipped by 4 bases and J by 1 base, with 10 bases between them. Per the germline V gene, CDR1 is GTSNPN and CDR2 is SVGIG (reference sequence). The CDR3 consists of 13 residues. The chain's CDR3 is CAWTAPANTEAFF. The CDR3 bases are TGTGCCTGGACAGCTCCAGCGAACACTGAAGCTTTCTTT.

This clone was recorded only once. The chain has TRBV7-3 and TRBJ2-1, with 9 bases matching TRBD2. Per germline, CDR1 SGHTA and CDR2 FQGTGA. V lost 6 bases, J lost 0 bases, and 12 bases stayed unmatched. The length of the CDR3 is 18 residues. CDR3 in DNA: TGTGCCAGCAGTCCACTAGCGGGCCCTTGGAGCTCCTACAATGAGCAGTTCTTC. Its protein product is CASSPLAGPWSSYNEQFF.

The chain joins TRBV5-8 to TRBJ2-3, with TRBD1 matching over 7 bases. This CDR3 has 14 amino acids. J was trimmed by 3 bases and V by 3 bases; bases with no gene match: 4. Germline V lookup: CDR1 SGHTS, CDR2 YDEGEE. CDR3 loop: CASSSGQRTDTQYF. CDR3 bases: TGTGCCAGCAGCTCGGGACAGCGGACAGATACGCAGTATTTT.

This chain connects TRBV4-1 to TRBJ1-5; weak D call: TRBD1 (6 bases). With 3 bases removed from V and 1 base from J, the gap between germline ends came to 10 bases. In germline, CDR1 is MGHRA, CDR2 YSYEKL. This CDR3 spans 15 amino acids. In DNA, the CDR3 is TGCGCCAGCAGCCACGTAGGGACAAGCAATCAGCCCCAGCATTTT. Translating it yields CASSHVGTSNQPQHF.

Comments on this clone: This is likely a read error, given that the CDR3 carries no conserved phenylalanine or tryptophan at its end. It is unclear where the CDR3 begins or ends on the DNA, so no DNA is shown, and the CDR3 is as TCRdb lists it. The V call is TRBV30, the J call TRBJ1-2; the table's TRBD1 call for D was not verified on the DNA. The CDR3 is 10 residues long, ends included. Per the germline V gene, CDR1 is GTSNPN and CDR2 is SVGIG (reference sequence). CDR3 protein: CAWSGRGTGI.

The chain couples TRBV6-5 to TRBJ2-7; tentative D call: TRBD1 (6 bases). The germline V gene has CDR1 MNHEY and CDR2 SVGAGI. CDR3 length equals 13 residues. Trimming took off 6 bases at V and 0 bases at J, with 9 bases between the two ends. CDR3 sequence: CASSPGVSYEQYF. In nucleotides, the CDR3 is TGTGCCAGCAGCCCAGGGGTCTCCTACGAGCAGTACTTC.

The chain combines TRBV6-4 with TRBJ2-7; the match to TRBD2 covers 8 bases. Germline V gene sequence: CDR1 MRHNA, CDR2 SNTAGT. V lost 3 bases, J lost 5 bases, and 15 bases stayed unmatched. The CDR3 length is 17 residues. In nucleotides, the CDR3 is TGTGCCAGCAGTGATCCATGGACTAGCCCCTTCTCTCACGAGCAGTACTTC. It encodes CASSDPWTSPFSHEQYF.

The chain uses TRBV15 and TRBJ2-1; no clear D gene. This CDR3 is 15 amino acids long. The V gene lost 4 bases and the J gene lost 4 bases, with 14 bases spanning the gap. The germline V gene has CDR1 LNHNV and CDR2 YYDKDF (reference sequence). This CDR3 is CATSIPLDGYNEQFF. The DNA of the CDR3 is TGTGCCACCAGCATCCCCCTGGACGGGTACAATGAGCAGTTCTTC.

This clone showed up just once. The chain combines TRBV28 with TRBJ2-7; maybe TRBD1 (6 bases). The CDR3 has 13 residues. Germline V CDR1 and CDR2: MDHEN, SYDVKM. Trimming removed 7 bases at V and 5 bases at J, with 15 bases between. CDR3 sequence (DNA): TGTGCCAGCAACCCCAGGGGCATCCACGAGCAGTACTTC. Translated, it gives CASNPRGIHEQYF.

The V gene is TRBV30, the J gene TRBJ1-3; TRBD1 matches 9 bases. Trimming cost V 4 bases and J 3 bases; bases outside gene matches: 1. This CDR3 comprises 13 residues. Germline V lookup: CDR1 GTSNPN, CDR2 SVGIG (reference sequence). The CDR3 nucleotides are TGTGCCTGGAAGACAGGGGGTGGAAACACCATATATTTT. Protein sequence: CAWKTGGGNTIYF.

This clone was found once. CDR3 in DNA: TGTGCCAGCAGTGAAGCCGGACTAGCGGTCACCGGGGAGCTGTTTTTT. Protein product: CASSEAGLAVTGELFF. The genes are TRBV2 and TRBJ1-3; 10 nucleotides agree with TRBD2. The J call could be wrong; TRBJ2-2 is a better fit for the DNA end. This CDR3 is 16 amino acids long. Germline V gene lookup returns CDR1 SNHLY and CDR2 FYNNEI.

This chain links TRBV5-1 with TRBJ2-7, with 11 positions matching TRBD1. Germline CDR1 is SGHRS and CDR2 is YFSETQ. With 3 bases clipped from V and 4 bases from J, the junction kept 3 bases outside the gene matches. CDR3 length equals 14 residues. The CDR3 DNA reads TGCGCCAGCAGCTGGACAGGGGGCGCGTACGAGCAGTACTTC. Translation: CASSWTGGAYEQYF.

The chain employs TRBV13 and TRBJ2-7; 9 bases line up with TRBD2. The germline gives CDR1 PRHDT, CDR2 FYEKMQ (reference sequence). This CDR3 region has 16 residues. The V segment lost 4 bases and the J segment 0 bases; nucleotides outside the gene matches: 7. CDR3 region: CASSSTGGRASYEQYF. DNA of the CDR3: TGTGCCAGCAGCTCGACGGGCGGGAGGGCCTCCTACGAGCAGTACTTC.

This rearrangement joins TRBV6-1 to TRBJ1-2, with 9 bases matching TRBD1. CDR3 length equals 12 residues. V shed 8 bases, J shed 8 bases, and the junction held 6 bases outside the gene matches. Germline CDR1 is MNHNS and CDR2 is SASEGT. This chain's CDR3 is CASRTGALGYTF. The CDR3 nucleotides are TGTGCCAGCCGGACAGGGGCGTTAGGCTACACCTTC.

This chain connects TRBV6-5 to TRBJ1-5; possible D gene TRBD1, 6 bases. CDR1 and CDR2 from the germline V gene are MNHEY and SVGAGI. This CDR3 is 14 amino acids long. V gave up 6 bases and J gave up 6 bases, with 15 bases separating them. The CDR3 DNA sequence: TGTGCCAGCAGCCCACAGGGAATAGGTCAGCCCCAGCATTTT. It encodes CASSPQGIGQPQHF.

The count of this clone is one. The genes are TRBV11-2 and TRBJ1-1; D gene ambiguous. V was clipped by 6 bases and J by 6 bases, with 14 bases between them. The germline V gene has CDR1 SGHAT and CDR2 FQNNGV. The CDR3 spans 13 residues. The CDR3 loop is CASSLGILAEAFF. The DNA of the CDR3 is TGTGCCAGCAGTTTGGGCATACTGGCTGAAGCTTTCTTT. Based on the CDR3 plus reference TRBV11-2 and TRBJ1-1, the full variable domain is EAGVAQSPRYKIIEKRQSVAFWCNPISGHATLYWYQQILGQGPKLLIQFQNNGVVDDSQLPKDRFSAERLKGVDSTLKIQPAKLEDSAVYLCASSLGILAEAFFGQGTRLTVV.

The sample holds one count of this clone. The chain has TRBV30 and TRBJ2-2; no clear D. The V gene lost 2 bases and the J gene lost 1 base, with 5 bases spanning the gap. The CDR3 totals 13 residues. The V gene's germline CDR1 is GTSNPN and CDR2 SVGIG (reference sequence). CDR3 loop: CAWSLGNTGELFF. The CDR3 DNA follows: TGTGCCTGGAGTTTGGGGAACACCGGGGAGCTGTTTTTT.

Note on this clone: Because the CDR3's place on the DNA is in doubt, the DNA is left out and the CDR3 is given as listed by TCRdb. The V and J genes are TRBV6-6 and TRBJ2-7; the table's D gene call, TRBD1, was not cross checked with the DNA. Per germline, CDR1 MNHNY and CDR2 SVGAGI (reference sequence). The CDR3 spans 14 residues, counting both ends. Here the CDR3 reads CASILDRASYEQYF.